The next 7 T cell receptor beta chains were all read from a single sample in a study of cytomegalovirus exposure and HLA in healthy donors (dated by TCRdb to about 2017). Receptor amplification or capture employed the immunoSEQ multiplex PCR assay. The multiplex PCR relied on a mix of 60 forward primers for TCR Vbeta segments and 13 reverse primers for TCR Jbeta segments. The immuneACCESS repertoire file appears here via TCRdb, limited to in-frame rearrangements. These files lack a portion of the clones; in checked studies, under half of the deficit traces to unresolved V genes, and the cause of the others is not known. The sample records more than 60,000 clones, roughly 76% of which are singletons. The ten largest clones take up roughly 3% of the sample. The sample taken for sequencing was PBMCs. The receptor source for this set is a young man in good health and CMV-seronegative.

This clone was counted a few times. The chain combines TRBV6-6 with TRBJ1-6; D gene ambiguous. CDR1 and CDR2 (germline): MNHNY, SVGAGI (reference sequence). This CDR3 comprises 15 residues. V was clipped by 10 bases and J by 7 bases, with 20 bases between them. CDR3 residues: CATKKERRGNSPLHF. In nucleotides, the CDR3 is TGTGCCACCAAAAAAGAGAGGAGAGGGAATTCACCCCTCCACTTT.

Of note for this clone: This CDR3 is also generated by other DNA sequences in the sample. This rearrangement joins TRBV15 to TRBJ2-7, with 11 bases lining up with TRBD1. This CDR3 has 16 residues. V dropped 1 base and J dropped 3; count of bases not matched to a gene: 5. CDR1 LNHNV and CDR2 YYDKDF come from the germline V gene (reference sequence). CDR3 nucleotides: TGTGCCACCAGCAGAGTTGTTGGGACAGGGGGCTACGAGCAGTACTTC. This translates into CATSRVVGTGGYEQYF.

The chain links TRBV27 to TRBJ1-1; 10 nucleotides match TRBD1. The CDR3 is made up of 15 amino acids. Germline V gene sequence: CDR1 MNHEY, CDR2 SMNVEV (reference sequence). The V segment lost 5 bases and the J segment 5 bases; nucleotides outside the gene matches: 8. CDR3 in amino acids: CASSPWTGGDTEAFF. The CDR3 bases are TGTGCCAGCAGTCCCTGGACAGGGGGAGATACTGAAGCTTTCTTT.

This clone has a single count. The chain couples TRBV7-8 to TRBJ1-1, with D maybe TRBD1 (6 bases). Trimming cost V 4 bases and J 0 bases, with 6 bases left between them. CDR3 length: 13 amino acids. CDR1 and CDR2 (germline): SGHVS, FQNEAQ. For the CDR3, the DNA is TGTGCCAGCAGCTCAGGGGTGAACACTGAAGCTTTCTTT. This translates into CASSSGVNTEAFF.

The V and J genes are TRBV19 and TRBJ1-1; 12 bases are a match to TRBD1. Germline V gene data show CDR1 as LNHDA and CDR2 as SQIVND (reference sequence). The CDR3 extends over 15 amino acids. In nucleotides, the CDR3 is TGTGCTTCAGGGACAGGGGGCTTGAAGAACACTGAAGCTTTCTTT. This translates into CASGTGGLKNTEAFF.

The V call is TRBV4-3, the J call TRBJ1-1; D gene uncertain. Per the germline V gene, CDR1 is LGHNA and CDR2 is YSLEER. Trimming took 1 base from V and 1 from J, leaving 7 bases between them. The CDR3 sequence is 14 residues long. Here the CDR3 reads CASSQGERNTEAFF. As DNA, the CDR3 is TGCGCCAGCAGCCAAGGGGAGAGGAACACTGAAGCTTTCTTT.

This clone appeared a few times. The V call is TRBV6-5, the J call TRBJ2-5; 8 bases line up with TRBD2. CDR1 is MNHEY and CDR2 is SVGAGI in the germline V gene. V trimming: 5 bases; J trimming: 2 bases; junction bases outside the gene matches: 4. CDR3 length: 14 amino acids. In DNA form, the CDR3 reads TGTGCCAGCAGTCGCTCTAGCGGGCAAGAGACCCAGTACTTC. Translation: CASSRSSGQETQYF.